This TCR beta chain was captured by sequencing in a study of T-cell reconstitution after alpha-beta-depleted transplantation in children. The V gene's germline CDR1 is SSHAT and CDR2 FNYEAQ (reference sequence). The CDR3 consists of 13 residues. This clonotype appeared a few times. Antigen unknown. Sequence at one end of the junction differs from germline and may be a read error. Overall study findings and caveats: Newly generated T cells supplied most T-cell counts and diversity one year post-transplant. Where alpha-beta T cells came from about two months after transplant was reportedly several hundred expanded graft clones.

Unique molecular identifiers were incorporated when the TCRbeta library was constructed. TCRdb processed the PCR reads anew with MiXCR; each CDR3 protein has one entry. The profile shows around 230,000 distinct CDR3 sequences, approximately 17% of them singletons. The source material was PBMCs, mostly from graft donor cells, sampled 360 days after TCRalphabeta/CD19-depleted stem cell transplant. This chain uses TRBV7-7 with TRBJ2-5; maybe TRBD2 (5 bases). This TCR derives from a male patient aged 2-10 years who had a stem cell transplant for acute lymphoblastic leukemia, so the T cells may come from the graft donor. CDR3 nucleotides: TGTGCTAGCAGCCCTGGACTGAAAGAGACCCAGTACTTC. This sequence encodes CASSPGLKETQYF.